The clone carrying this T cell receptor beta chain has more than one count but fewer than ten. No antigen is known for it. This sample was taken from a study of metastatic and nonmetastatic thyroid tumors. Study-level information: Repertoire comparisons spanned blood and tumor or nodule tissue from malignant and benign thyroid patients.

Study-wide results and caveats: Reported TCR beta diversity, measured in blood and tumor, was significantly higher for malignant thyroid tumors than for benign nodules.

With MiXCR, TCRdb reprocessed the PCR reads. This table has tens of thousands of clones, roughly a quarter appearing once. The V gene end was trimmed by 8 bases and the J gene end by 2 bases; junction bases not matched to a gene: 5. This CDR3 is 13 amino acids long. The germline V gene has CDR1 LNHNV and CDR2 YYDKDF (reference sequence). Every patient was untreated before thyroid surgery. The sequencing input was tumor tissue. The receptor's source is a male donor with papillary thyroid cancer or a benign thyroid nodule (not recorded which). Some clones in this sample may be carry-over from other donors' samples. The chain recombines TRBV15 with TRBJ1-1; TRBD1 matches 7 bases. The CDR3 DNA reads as TGTGCCACCCAAGACAGGGCCAACACTGAAGCTTTCTTT. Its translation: CATQDRANTEAFF. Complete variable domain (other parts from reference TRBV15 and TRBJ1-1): DAMVIQNPRYQVTQFGKPVTLSCSQTLNHNVMYWYQQKSSQAPKLLFHYYDKDFNNEADTPDNFQSRRPNTSFCFLDIRSPGLGDTAMYLCATQDRANTEAFFGQGTRLTVV.